The rows below give T cell receptor beta chains drawn from one sample of a study of blood T cells in healthy people across ages. TCRdb reprocessed the 5' RACE reads with MiXCR, giving one entry per CDR3 protein. The sample has approximately 690,000 distinct CDR3 sequences, under 70% seen once; the top ten hold roughly 34%. Sequenced: blood. These receptors originate from a man in his 60s in good health. Each CDR3 is given without its conserved first and last residue.

v_gene,CDR3aa
TRBV4-1,ASSLLARAGDTQY
TRBV5-1,ASSFQRGRQETQY
TRBV3-1,ASSQTTGAGAF
TRBV18,ASSPPKGSSGANVLT
TRBV6-1,ASTGFDTQY
TRBV9,ASSVDPSLREQY
TRBV20-1,SASWGWTQF
TRBV3-1,ASSQADRGTDTQY
TRBV7-2,ASSLPPGTQY
TRBV12-3/TRBV12-4,ASSFGSSADTQY
TRBV6-5,ASSYAGTGTGDSPLH
TRBV3-1,ASSQDPLLRGGGNEQF
TRBV4-1,ASSPGGGFNGYT
TRBV7-9,ASSEPGTEEAF
TRBV6-2/TRBV6-3,ASRFGTAGNQPQH
TRBV14,ASSPWTSGGSGQY